This T cell receptor (beta chain) was sequenced for a study of T-cell reconstitution after alpha-beta-depleted transplantation in children. The authors prepared the TCRbeta library with unique molecular identifiers. TCRdb reanalysed the PCR reads using MiXCR and keeps one entry per CDR3 protein. The profile shows 200,000 to 250,000 distinct CDR3 sequences, 8% to 10% of them singletons. This specimen consisted of PBMCs from the stem cell graft donor, obtained from the stem cell graft. The receptor comes from a human donor who donated a stem cell graft to a child with acute lymphoblastic leukemia.

The CDR3, as DNA: TGTGCCAGCAGGGGCCCGCGGGGCGATGGCTACACCTTC. Translating it yields CASRGPRGDGYTF. J is TRBJ1-2 and V is TRBV2; D may be TRBD1 (5 bases). In germline, CDR1 is SNHLY, CDR2 FYNNEI. Trimming removed 6 bases from V and 6 bases from J, with 14 bases in between. CDR3 length equals 13 residues.